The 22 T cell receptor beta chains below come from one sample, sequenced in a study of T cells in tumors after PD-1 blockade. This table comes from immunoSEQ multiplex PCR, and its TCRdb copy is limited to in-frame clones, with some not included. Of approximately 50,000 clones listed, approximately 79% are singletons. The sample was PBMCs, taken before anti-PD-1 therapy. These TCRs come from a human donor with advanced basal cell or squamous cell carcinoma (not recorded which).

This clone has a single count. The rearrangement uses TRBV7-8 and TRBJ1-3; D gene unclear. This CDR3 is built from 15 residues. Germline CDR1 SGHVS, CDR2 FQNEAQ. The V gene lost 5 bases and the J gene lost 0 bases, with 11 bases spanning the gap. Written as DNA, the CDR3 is TGTGCCAGCAGCCCCGCAAGGAGCTCTGGAAACACCATATATTTT. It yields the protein CASSPARSSGNTIYF.

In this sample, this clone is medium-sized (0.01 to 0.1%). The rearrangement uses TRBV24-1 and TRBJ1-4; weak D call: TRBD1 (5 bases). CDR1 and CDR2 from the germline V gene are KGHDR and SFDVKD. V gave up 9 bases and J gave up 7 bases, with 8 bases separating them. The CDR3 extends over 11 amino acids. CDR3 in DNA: TGTGCCACCGGGGACGGTGAAAAACTGTTTTTT. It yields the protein CATGDGEKLFF.

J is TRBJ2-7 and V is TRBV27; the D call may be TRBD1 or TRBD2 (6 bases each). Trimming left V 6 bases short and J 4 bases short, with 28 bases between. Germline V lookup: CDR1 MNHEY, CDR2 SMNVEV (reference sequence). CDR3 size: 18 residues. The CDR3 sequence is CASRPPVGASTGAYEQYF. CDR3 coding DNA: TGTGCCAGCAGACCTCCCGTGGGAGCCTCAACGGGGGCGTACGAGCAGTACTTC.

CDR3 in amino acids: CAAGNREGGFNQPQHF. For the CDR3, the DNA is TGTGCCGCCGGGAACAGGGAGGGAGGGTTTAATCAGCCCCAGCATTTT. The chain joins TRBV19 to TRBJ1-5; TRBD1 might be the D (6 bases). V lost 11 bases, J lost 4 bases, and 24 bases lay in between. This CDR3 comprises 16 residues. Germline assignment: CDR1 LNHDA and CDR2 SQIVND (reference sequence).

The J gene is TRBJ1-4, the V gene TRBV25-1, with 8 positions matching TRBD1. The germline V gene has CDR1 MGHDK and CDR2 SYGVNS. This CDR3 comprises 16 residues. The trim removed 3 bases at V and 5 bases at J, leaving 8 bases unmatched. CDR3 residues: CASSDGTGKLNEKLFF. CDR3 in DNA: TGTGCCAGCAGTGATGGGACAGGCAAGCTAAATGAAAAACTGTTTTTT.

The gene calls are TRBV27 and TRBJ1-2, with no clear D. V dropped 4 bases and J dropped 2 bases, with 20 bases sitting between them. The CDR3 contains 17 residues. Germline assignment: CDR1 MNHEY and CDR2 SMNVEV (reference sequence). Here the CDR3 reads CASSWYSSLGGNYGYTF. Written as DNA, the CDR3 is TGTGCCAGCAGTTGGTACAGTTCCCTGGGTGGGAACTATGGCTACACCTTC.

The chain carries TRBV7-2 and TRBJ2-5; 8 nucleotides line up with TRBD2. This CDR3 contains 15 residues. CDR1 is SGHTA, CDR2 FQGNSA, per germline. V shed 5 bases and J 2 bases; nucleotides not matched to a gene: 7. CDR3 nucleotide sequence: TGTGCCAGCAGCGTGACCGGGACTAGTCAAGAGACCCAGTACTTC. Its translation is CASSVTGTSQETQYF.

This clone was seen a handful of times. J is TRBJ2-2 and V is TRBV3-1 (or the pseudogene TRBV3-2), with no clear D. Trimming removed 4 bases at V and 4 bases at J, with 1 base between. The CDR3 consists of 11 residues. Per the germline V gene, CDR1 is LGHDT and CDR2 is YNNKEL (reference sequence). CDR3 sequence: CASSLTGELFF. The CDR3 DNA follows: TGTGCCAGCAGCCTCACCGGGGAGCTGTTTTTT.

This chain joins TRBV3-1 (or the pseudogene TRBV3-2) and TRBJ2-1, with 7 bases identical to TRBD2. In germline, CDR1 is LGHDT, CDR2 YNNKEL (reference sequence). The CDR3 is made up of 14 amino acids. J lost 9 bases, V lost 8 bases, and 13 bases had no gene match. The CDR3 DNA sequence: TGTGCCAGCGCGGTGGGGGGGAGAGGGGTTGAGCAGTTCTTC. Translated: CASAVGGRGVEQFF.

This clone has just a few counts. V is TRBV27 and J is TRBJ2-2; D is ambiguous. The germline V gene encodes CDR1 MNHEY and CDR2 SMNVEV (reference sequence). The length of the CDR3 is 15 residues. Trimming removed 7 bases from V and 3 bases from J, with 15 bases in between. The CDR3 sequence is CASTLDGPYTGELFF. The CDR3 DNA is TGTGCCAGCACCCTGGACGGACCTTACACCGGGGAGCTGTTTTTT.

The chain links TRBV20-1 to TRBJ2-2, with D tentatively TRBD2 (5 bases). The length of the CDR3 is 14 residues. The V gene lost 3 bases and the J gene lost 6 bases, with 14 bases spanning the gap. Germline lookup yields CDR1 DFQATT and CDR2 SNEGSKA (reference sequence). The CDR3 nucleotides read TGCAGTGCTAGTCTTTCTAGCCGCGCCGGGGAGCTGTTTTTT. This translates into CSASLSSRAGELFF.

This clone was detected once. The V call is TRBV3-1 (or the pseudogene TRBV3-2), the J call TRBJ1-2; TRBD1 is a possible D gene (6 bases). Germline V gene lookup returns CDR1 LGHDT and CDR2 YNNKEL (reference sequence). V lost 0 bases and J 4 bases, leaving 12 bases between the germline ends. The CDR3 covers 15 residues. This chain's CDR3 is CASSQDPGAAYGYTF. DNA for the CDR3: TGTGCCAGCAGCCAAGATCCGGGGGCGGCCTATGGCTACACCTTC.

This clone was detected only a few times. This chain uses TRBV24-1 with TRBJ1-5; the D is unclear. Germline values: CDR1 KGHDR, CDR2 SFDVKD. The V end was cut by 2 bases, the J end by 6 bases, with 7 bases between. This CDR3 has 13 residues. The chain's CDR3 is CATSDSSGQPQHF. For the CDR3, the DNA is TGTGCCACCAGTGATTCAAGTGGTCAGCCCCAGCATTTT.

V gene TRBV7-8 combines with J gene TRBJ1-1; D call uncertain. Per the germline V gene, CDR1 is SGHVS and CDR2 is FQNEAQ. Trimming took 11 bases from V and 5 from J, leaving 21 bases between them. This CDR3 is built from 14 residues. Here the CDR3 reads CASRAAPELTEAFF. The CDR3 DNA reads TGTGCCTCAAGGGCGGCACCGGAGTTAACTGAAGCTTTCTTT.

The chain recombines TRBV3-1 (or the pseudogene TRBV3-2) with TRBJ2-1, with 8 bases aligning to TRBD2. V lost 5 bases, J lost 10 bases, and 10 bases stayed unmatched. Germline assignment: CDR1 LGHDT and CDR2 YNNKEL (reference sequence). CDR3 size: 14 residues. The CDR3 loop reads CASSTLGGGQEQFF. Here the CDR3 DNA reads TGTGCCAGCAGCACCCTCGGGGGGGGGCAGGAGCAGTTCTTC.

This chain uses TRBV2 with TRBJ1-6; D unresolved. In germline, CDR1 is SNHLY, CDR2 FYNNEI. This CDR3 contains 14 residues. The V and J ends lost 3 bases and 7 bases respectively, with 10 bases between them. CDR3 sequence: CASSDGFQNSPLHF. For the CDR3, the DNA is TGTGCCAGCAGTGACGGATTTCAGAATTCACCCCTCCACTTT. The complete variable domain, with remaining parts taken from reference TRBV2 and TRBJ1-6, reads EPEVTQTPSHQVTQMGQEVILRCVPISNHLYFYWYRQILGQKVEFLVSFYNNEISEKSEIFDDQFSVERPDGSNFTLKIRSTKLEDSAMYFCASSDGFQNSPLHFGNGTRLTVT.

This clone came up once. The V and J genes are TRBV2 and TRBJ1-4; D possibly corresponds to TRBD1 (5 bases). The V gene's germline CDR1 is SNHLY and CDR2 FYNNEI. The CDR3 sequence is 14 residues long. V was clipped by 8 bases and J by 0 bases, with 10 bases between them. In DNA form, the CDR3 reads TGTGCCAGCTGCCAGGGAACAACTAATGAAAAACTGTTTTTT. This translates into CASCQGTTNEKLFF.

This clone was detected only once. The CDR3 spells CASTTPRQGNGYTF. CDR3 coding DNA: TGTGCCAGCACCACCCCCAGACAGGGAAATGGCTACACCTTC. The chain couples TRBV6-4 to TRBJ1-2; 7 bases align to TRBD1. V lost 7 bases and J lost 6; bases outside the gene matches: 11. The CDR3 is 14 amino acids. Germline CDR1 reads MRHNA; CDR2 reads SNTAGT.

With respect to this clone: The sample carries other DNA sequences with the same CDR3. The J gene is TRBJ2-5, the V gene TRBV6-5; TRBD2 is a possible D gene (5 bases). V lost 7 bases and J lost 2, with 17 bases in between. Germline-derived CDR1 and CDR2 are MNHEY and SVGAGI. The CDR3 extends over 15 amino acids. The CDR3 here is CASNPRAGSQETQYF. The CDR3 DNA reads TGTGCCAGCAACCCTCGGGCGGGCTCTCAAGAGACCCAGTACTTC.

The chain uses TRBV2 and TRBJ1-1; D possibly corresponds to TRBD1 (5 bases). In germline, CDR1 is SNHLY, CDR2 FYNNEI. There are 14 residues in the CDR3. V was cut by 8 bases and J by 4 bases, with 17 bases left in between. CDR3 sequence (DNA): TGTGCCAGCCGCGGGGCGGGGCTGGGCACTGAAGCTTTCTTT. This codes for CASRGAGLGTEAFF.

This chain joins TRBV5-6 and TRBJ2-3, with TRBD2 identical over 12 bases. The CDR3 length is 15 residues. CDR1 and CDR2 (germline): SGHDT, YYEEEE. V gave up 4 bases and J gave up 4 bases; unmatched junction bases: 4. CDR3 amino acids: CASSGLAGSADTQYF. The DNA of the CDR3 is TGTGCCAGCAGCGGACTAGCGGGGAGCGCAGATACGCAGTATTTT.

The CDR3 sequence is CASLDRGLGEQYF. In DNA form, the CDR3 reads TGTGCCAGCCTGGATCGGGGTCTCGGCGAGCAGTACTTC. The chain employs TRBV2 and TRBJ2-7, with a possible D match to TRBD2 (5 bases). Trimming took 8 bases from V and 6 from J, leaving 17 bases between them. Germline loops: CDR1 SNHLY, CDR2 FYNNEI. The CDR3 is 13 amino acids. Looking up the rest from reference TRBV2 and TRBJ2-7 gives the full variable domain: EPEVTQTPSHQVTQMGQEVILRCVPISNHLYFYWYRQILGQKVEFLVSFYNNEISEKSEIFDDQFSVERPDGSNFTLKIRSTKLEDSAMYFCASLDRGLGEQYFGPGTRLTVT.